The 32 T cell receptor beta chains below all came from one sample that was sequenced in a study of shared clonotypes between healthy human individuals. As defined, naive CD8 cells were CD45RO-negative and positively selected for CCR7, with terminally differentiated effector memory CD45RA+ cells excluded. Profiling relied on immunoSEQ multiplex PCR, and the TCRdb table lists in-frame clones only, not all of them. The table lists 2 million to 2.5 million clones, approximately 94% of them singletons. Input material: naive CD8+ T cells from PBMCs. All receptors come from a man younger than 35 in good health. Some clones in this sample may be carry-over from other donors' samples.

With respect to this clone: Other DNA sequences in this specimen translate into the identical CDR3. This chain links TRBV6-6 with TRBJ2-7, with D uncertain. The germline gives CDR1 MNHNY, CDR2 SVGAGI (reference sequence). Between the trimmed V and J ends, which lost 3 bases and 6 bases, there was a span of 9 bases. This CDR3 is built from 12 residues. CDR3 amino acids: CASSYSRSEQYF. The CDR3 nucleotides are TGTGCCAGCAGTTATTCCCGCTCCGAGCAGTACTTC.

A single count supports this clone. The V and J genes are TRBV4-1 and TRBJ2-7; no clear D gene. The CDR3 loop spans 15 amino acids. With 5 bases removed from V and 0 bases from J, the gap between germline ends came to 14 bases. The germline V gene encodes CDR1 MGHRA and CDR2 YSYEKL. CDR3 DNA sequence: TGCGCCAGCAGCGATACAGAGAACTACTCCTACGAGCAGTACTTC. This gives the protein CASSDTENYSYEQYF.

The V and J genes are TRBV7-8 and TRBJ2-7; a possible D gene is TRBD1 (5 bases). This CDR3 is 15 amino acids long. V lost 6 bases to trimming and J lost 0 bases, with 15 bases between them. Germline V lookup: CDR1 SGHVS, CDR2 FQNEAQ. Here the CDR3 DNA reads TGTGCCAGCAGGCAAACGACAGCTAGCTCCTACGAGCAGTACTTC. Translated, it gives CASRQTTASSYEQYF.

The V gene is TRBV15, the J gene TRBJ2-7; 9 positions agree with TRBD1. CDR3 length: 16 residues. CDR1 LNHNV and CDR2 YYDKDF come from the germline V gene (reference sequence). The J segment lost 3 bases and the V segment lost 2 bases, leaving 8 bases of the junction unmatched. DNA of the CDR3: TGTGCCACCAGCAGATTCCCGGGACAGGGCCTCTACGAGCAGTACTTC. It specifies CATSRFPGQGLYEQYF.

Details on this clone: Other DNA sequences within the sample encode an identical CDR3. The chain links TRBV6-5 to TRBJ2-2; D remains unclear. The CDR3 length is 12 residues. CDR1 and CDR2 from the germline V gene are MNHEY and SVGAGI. Trimming pared 4 bases from V and 6 bases from J, leaving 6 bases between. The CDR3 protein is CASSWVAGELFF. CDR3 DNA sequence: TGTGCCAGCAGTTGGGTAGCCGGGGAGCTGTTTTTT.

This clone was seen just once. The rearrangement joins TRBV7-8 to TRBJ1-1; D not certain. Looked up from germline, CDR1 is SGHVS and CDR2 is FQNEAQ. The CDR3 totals 13 residues. The V end was cut by 3 bases, the J end by 2 bases, with 7 bases between. This CDR3 reads CASSLSLNTEAFF. The DNA of the CDR3 is TGTGCCAGCAGCTTGTCCCTCAACACTGAAGCTTTCTTT. The whole variable domain, remainder taken from reference TRBV7-8 and TRBJ1-1, is GAGVSQSPRYKVAKRGQDVALRCDPISGHVSLFWYQQALGQGPEFLTYFQNEAQLDKSGLPSDRFFAERPEGSVSTLKIQRTQQEDSAVYLCASSLSLNTEAFFGQGTRLTVV.

This clone was recorded only once. The chain has TRBV5-1 and TRBJ2-7, with 9 bases that match TRBD1. The CDR3 extends over 22 amino acids. The V segment lost 3 bases and the J segment 3 bases; nucleotides outside the gene matches: 28. Germline-derived CDR1 and CDR2 are SGHRS and YFSETQ. This CDR3 is CASSSRGGTGTGSVALDYEQYF. In DNA form, the CDR3 reads TGCGCCAGCAGCTCAAGAGGGGGCACCGGGACAGGGTCCGTTGCTTTGGACTACGAGCAGTACTTC.

In its sample, this clone was seen once. The chain links TRBV19 to TRBJ2-5; the D gene is possibly TRBD2 (6 bases). This CDR3 comprises 15 residues. With 1 base removed from V and 4 bases from J, the gap between germline ends came to 13 bases. The germline V gene encodes CDR1 LNHDA and CDR2 SQIVND (reference sequence). The CDR3 loop is CASSIVEGTRETQYF. The DNA of the CDR3 is TGTGCCAGTAGTATAGTGGAGGGGACGAGAGAGACCCAGTACTTC.

This clone has just one count. The V gene is TRBV28, the J gene TRBJ2-1; D could derive from TRBD1 or TRBD2 (6 bases each). V lost 5 bases to trimming and J lost 8 bases, with 25 bases between them. CDR1 is MDHEN, CDR2 SYDVKM, per germline. This CDR3 has 17 residues. The CDR3 bases are TGTGCCAGCAGTCCAGGAGTCGGGGGCGGGATAAGCTATGAGCAGTTCTTC. Encoded protein: CASSPGVGGGISYEQFF.

The chain uses TRBV2 and TRBJ1-4, with TRBD1 as a possible D gene (5 bases). Deletions cut 7 bases from V and 1 base from J, with 16 bases between. Germline CDR1 SNHLY, CDR2 FYNNEI. The CDR3 consists of 16 residues. CDR3 nucleotides: TGTGCCAGCATTAATGGGGGTTTTGGAACTAATGAAAAACTGTTTTTT. It yields the protein CASINGGFGTNEKLFF. Full variable domain (remainder filled in from reference TRBV2 and TRBJ1-4): EPEVTQTPSHQVTQMGQEVILRCVPISNHLYFYWYRQILGQKVEFLVSFYNNEISEKSEIFDDQFSVERPDGSNFTLKIRSTKLEDSAMYFCASINGGFGTNEKLFFGSGTQLSVL.

The rearrangement links TRBV27 to TRBJ2-7; D not resolved. Germline V gives CDR1 MNHEY, CDR2 SMNVEV (reference sequence). V dropped 5 bases and J dropped 4 bases, with 15 bases sitting between them. The length of the CDR3 is 14 residues. In nucleotides, the CDR3 is TGTGCCAGCAGTCCCCTTGGGCTCCAATACGAGCAGTACTTC. Translated: CASSPLGLQYEQYF.

The gene calls are TRBV4-2 and TRBJ2-7; perhaps TRBD1 as D (6 bases). Germline lookup yields CDR1 LGHNA and CDR2 YNFKEQ. V gave up 4 bases and J gave up 3 bases, with 13 bases separating them. The CDR3 consists of 14 residues. Here the CDR3 DNA reads TGTGCCAGCAGCCTACCCGACAGGCACTACGAGCAGTACTTC. Its protein product is CASSLPDRHYEQYF.

The genes are TRBV27 and TRBJ1-2; 9 bases map to TRBD1. The CDR3 runs to 15 residues. The V and J ends lost 8 bases and 7 bases, in that order; junction bases with no gene match: 14. Germline lookup yields CDR1 MNHEY and CDR2 SMNVEV (reference sequence). The CDR3 protein is CASRPTGGAKGGYTF. Here the CDR3 DNA reads TGTGCCAGCCGCCCAACAGGGGGCGCGAAGGGTGGCTACACCTTC.

This sequence joins TRBV7-2 and TRBJ2-7; 8 bases fit TRBD1. Trimming took 4 bases from V and 7 from J; bases not matched to a gene: 9. The CDR3 is 14 amino acids. Germline CDR1 SGHTA, CDR2 FQGNSA. In DNA, the CDR3 is TGTGCCAGCAGCTCACGACAGGGGTTGGGGGAGCAGTACTTC. This encodes CASSSRQGLGEQYF.

This clone was observed once. V and J are TRBV7-9 and TRBJ2-5, with D perhaps matching TRBD1 or TRBD2 (5 bases each). V lost 5 bases to trimming and J lost 4 bases, with 14 bases between them. Germline-derived CDR1 and CDR2 are SEHNR and FQNEAQ (reference sequence). The CDR3 contains 14 residues. CDR3 residues: CASSALGVRETQYF. The CDR3 nucleotides read TGTGCCAGCAGCGCCCTGGGGGTAAGAGAGACCCAGTACTTC.

The chain uses TRBV18 and TRBJ1-1, with D uncertain. The CDR3 runs 13 residues. Germline CDR1 reads KGHSH; CDR2 reads LQKENI. The ends were cut back, 5 bases at V and 1 base at J, with 8 bases in the middle. The CDR3 region is CASSTPGNTEAFF. As DNA, the CDR3 is TGTGCCAGCTCAACCCCCGGGAACACTGAAGCTTTCTTT. The variable domain in full, completed from reference TRBV18 and TRBJ1-1, reads NAGVMQNPRHLVRRRGQEARLRCSPMKGHSHVYWYRQLPEEGLKFMVYLQKENIIDESGMPKERFSAEFPKEGPSILRIQQVVRGDSAAYFCASSTPGNTEAFFGQGTRLTVV.

The chain recombines TRBV28 with TRBJ2-7; possible D gene TRBD1, 5 bases. The CDR3 is made up of 16 amino acids. Germline-derived CDR1 and CDR2 are MDHEN and SYDVKM. V lost 7 bases and J 0 bases, leaving 19 bases between the germline ends. The CDR3 protein is CASTTPRGYPSYEQYF. DNA of the CDR3: TGTGCCAGCACCACCCCAAGGGGTTATCCCTCCTACGAGCAGTACTTC.

V is TRBV29-1 and J is TRBJ2-1, with 10 positions matching TRBD2. Losses at the gene ends were 7 bases for V and 8 bases for J; bases not matched to a gene: 8. Germline V gene sequence: CDR1 SQVTM, CDR2 ANQGSEA. The CDR3 contains 13 residues. CDR3 sequence: CSGTSGASDEQFF. The CDR3 DNA sequence: TGCAGCGGGACTAGCGGAGCCTCTGATGAGCAGTTCTTC.

This clone was seen a handful of times. This chain joins TRBV30 and TRBJ1-1; TRBD1 matches at 8 bases. Germline CDR1 and CDR2: GTSNPN and SVGIG (reference sequence). J was trimmed by 1 base and V by 2 bases; bases with no gene match: 6. The CDR3 is 15 residues long. For the CDR3, the DNA is TGTGCCTGGAGTCTTCCAGGGGGCTGGAACACTGAAGCTTTCTTT. Amino acid sequence: CAWSLPGGWNTEAFF.

The rearrangement links TRBV7-9 to TRBJ2-4, with a weak D call TRBD1 (6 bases). CDR3 length equals 16 residues. The germline V and J ends were trimmed by 2 bases and 3 bases, with 14 bases remaining between them. Germline V CDR1 and CDR2: SEHNR, FQNEAQ (reference sequence). DNA of the CDR3: TGTGCCAGCAGCTTATCAGCAGGGGCGTTCAAAAACATTCAGTACTTC. Translation gives CASSLSAGAFKNIQYF.

The CDR3 nucleotides read TGTGCCTGGAGTGTACTGCGGCTACCCTACGAGCAGTACTTC. Translating it yields CAWSVLRLPYEQYF. The chain recombines TRBV30 with TRBJ2-7, with D unresolved. V gave up 0 bases and J gave up 2 bases, with 11 bases separating them. The CDR3 loop spans 14 amino acids. The germline gives CDR1 GTSNPN, CDR2 SVGIG (reference sequence). The whole variable domain, remainder taken from reference TRBV30 and TRBJ2-7, is SQTIHQWPATLVQPVGSPLSLECTVEGTSNPNLYWYRQAAGRGLQLLFYSVGIGQISSEVPQNLSASRPQDRQFILSSKKLLLSDSGFYLCAWSVLRLPYEQYFGPGTRLTVT.

The sample holds one count of this clone. The chain combines TRBV7-9 with TRBJ2-7, with D possibly matching TRBD2 (6 bases). Germline V gene sequence: CDR1 SEHNR, CDR2 FQNEAQ (reference sequence). Trimming cost V 5 bases and J 2 bases, with 19 bases left between them. The CDR3 is 16 amino acids. The CDR3 DNA follows: TGTGCCAGCAGCCCGACCGCTACCGGGAGCCCCTACGAGCAGTACTTC. Amino acids: CASSPTATGSPYEQYF. The whole variable domain, filled in from reference TRBV7-9 and TRBJ2-7, reads DTGVSQNPRHKITKRGQNVTFRCDPISEHNRLYWYRQTLGQGPEFLTYFQNEAQLEKSRLLSDRFSAERPKGSFSTLEIQRTEQGDSAMYLCASSPTATGSPYEQYFGPGTRLTVT.

The CDR3 DNA reads as TGTGCCAGCAGCTTAGCGCTTTTCAGGGGTGAGACCCAGTACTTC. Amino acid sequence: CASSLALFRGETQYF. V is TRBV7-6 and J is TRBJ2-5, with D perhaps matching TRBD1 (6 bases). V lost 0 bases and J 5 bases, leaving 13 bases between the germline ends. This CDR3 is built from 15 residues. The germline CDR1 and CDR2 sequences are SGHVS and FNYEAQ.

The CDR3 DNA follows: TGTGCCAGCAGTTTATCGAGTACCGTGACCCTCAATGGCTACACCTTC. Translated: CASSLSSTVTLNGYTF. V usage is TRBV27 and J usage is TRBJ1-2; D ambiguous. This CDR3 is built from 16 residues. V was cut by 0 bases and J by 6 bases, with 17 bases left in between. CDR1 and CDR2 from the germline V gene are MNHEY and SMNVEV (reference sequence).

This clone was detected only once. The chain recombines TRBV30 with TRBJ1-4, with D hard to call. The CDR3 spans 16 residues. V lost 3 bases to trimming and J lost 2 bases, with 16 bases between them. Germline V gene data show CDR1 as GTSNPN and CDR2 as SVGIG (reference sequence). The CDR3 loop reads CAWSNAPAVTNEKLFF. The CDR3, as DNA: TGTGCCTGGAGCAATGCCCCCGCAGTGACTAATGAAAAACTGTTTTTT. The full variable domain, completed using reference TRBV30 and TRBJ1-4, is SQTIHQWPATLVQPVGSPLSLECTVEGTSNPNLYWYRQAAGRGLQLLFYSVGIGQISSEVPQNLSASRPQDRQFILSSKKLLLSDSGFYLCAWSNAPAVTNEKLFFGSGTQLSVL.

The chain recombines TRBV11-2 with TRBJ2-7; 8 bases align to TRBD2. CDR3 length: 14 residues. The germline V gene encodes CDR1 SGHAT and CDR2 FQNNGV. Trimming at V came to 5 bases and at J to 3 bases, leaving 6 bases not matched to a gene. Written as DNA, the CDR3 is TGTGCCAGCAGCAGTAGCGGGACACTCTACGAGCAGTACTTC. It encodes CASSSSGTLYEQYF.

In its sample, this clone was seen once. This sequence joins TRBV25-1 and TRBJ2-2, with D unclear. The germline V gene encodes CDR1 MGHDK and CDR2 SYGVNS. This CDR3 contains 12 residues. V gave up 5 bases and J gave up 8 bases, with 9 bases separating them. In nucleotides, the CDR3 is TGTGCCAGCAGTCTGCCCCCAGGGGAGCTGTTTTTT. Translation: CASSLPPGELFF.

In this sample, this clone turned up a few times. Other DNA sequences in this specimen translate into the identical CDR3. The rearrangement joins TRBV7-9 to TRBJ1-1, with 9 bases identical to TRBD1. Germline V gene sequence: CDR1 SEHNR, CDR2 FQNEAQ (reference sequence). The CDR3 length is 15 residues. V shed 1 base, J shed 1 base, and the junction held 1 base outside the gene matches. CDR3 region: CASSLVGQGNTEAFF. The CDR3 nucleotides read TGTGCCAGCAGCTTAGTGGGACAGGGGAACACTGAAGCTTTCTTT. Full variable domain (rest looked up from reference TRBV7-9 and TRBJ1-1): DTGVSQNPRHKITKRGQNVTFRCDPISEHNRLYWYRQTLGQGPEFLTYFQNEAQLEKSRLLSDRFSAERPKGSFSTLEIQRTEQGDSAMYLCASSLVGQGNTEAFFGQGTRLTVV.

The rearrangement uses TRBV9 and TRBJ2-3; TRBD1 agrees at 8 bases. CDR1 and CDR2 (germline): SGDLS, YYNGEE. V trimming: 0 bases; J trimming: 2 bases; junction bases outside the gene matches: 5. The length of the CDR3 is 16 residues. This chain's CDR3 is CASSVATGGPTDTQYF. The DNA for the CDR3 is TGTGCCAGCAGCGTAGCAACAGGGGGACCCACAGATACGCAGTATTTT.

This clone was observed a single time. V usage is TRBV27 and J usage is TRBJ2-5, with D possibly matching TRBD1 (5 bases). This CDR3 is built from 14 residues. Germline-derived CDR1 and CDR2 are MNHEY and SMNVEV (reference sequence). Trimming shortened V by 2 bases and J by 5 bases, and 12 bases separated the two germline ends. CDR3: CASSLSAGKETQYF. In nucleotides, the CDR3 is TGTGCCAGCAGTTTAAGTGCAGGGAAGGAGACCCAGTACTTC.

The V and J genes are TRBV7-2 and TRBJ2-5; 10 bases line up with TRBD2. The CDR3 sequence is 16 residues long. Germline V gene lookup returns CDR1 SGHTA and CDR2 FQGNSA. The trim removed 5 bases at V and 2 bases at J, leaving 8 bases unmatched. CDR3 nucleotide sequence: TGTGCCAGCAGCCCGGCCCGGACTAGCGGACAAGAGACCCAGTACTTC. Its translation is CASSPARTSGQETQYF.

V usage is TRBV4-1 and J usage is TRBJ2-5; 15 bases map to TRBD2. The CDR3 totals 16 residues. Germline V lookup: CDR1 MGHRA, CDR2 YSYEKL. The junction had 2 bases not matched to a gene; V was cut back by 4 bases and J by 2 bases. This CDR3 reads CASSRGLAGGQETQYF. CDR3 coding DNA: TGCGCCAGCAGCCGTGGACTAGCGGGAGGGCAAGAGACCCAGTACTTC.